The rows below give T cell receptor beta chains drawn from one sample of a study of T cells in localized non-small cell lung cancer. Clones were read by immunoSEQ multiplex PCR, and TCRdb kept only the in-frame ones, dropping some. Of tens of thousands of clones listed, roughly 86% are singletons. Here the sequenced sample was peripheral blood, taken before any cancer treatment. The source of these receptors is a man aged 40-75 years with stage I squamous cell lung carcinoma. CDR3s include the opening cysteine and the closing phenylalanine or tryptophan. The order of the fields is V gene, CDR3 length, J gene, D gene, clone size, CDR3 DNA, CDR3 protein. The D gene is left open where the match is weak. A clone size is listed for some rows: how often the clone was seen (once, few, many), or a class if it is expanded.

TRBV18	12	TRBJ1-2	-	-	TGTGCCAGCTCAGGGGACATATATGGCTACACCTTC	CASSGDIYGYTF
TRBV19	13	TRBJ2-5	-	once	TGTGCCAGTAGCCCAACAGGGACGGAGACCCAGTACTTC	CASSPTGTETQYF
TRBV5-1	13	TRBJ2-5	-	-	TGCGCCAGCAGACGGGGTTCCCAAGAGACCCAGTACTTC	CASRRGSQETQYF
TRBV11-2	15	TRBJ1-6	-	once	TGTGCCAGCAGCTTAGATCCCAGCTCGTATTCACCCCTCCACTTT	CASSLDPSSYSPLHF
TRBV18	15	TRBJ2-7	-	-	TGTGCCAGCTCACCACTCTGGGCAGGGTCCTACGAGCAGTACTTC	CASSPLWAGSYEQYF
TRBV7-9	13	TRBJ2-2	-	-	TGTGCCAGCAGCTTTACGACAGCCGGGGAGCTGTTTTTT	CASSFTTAGELFF
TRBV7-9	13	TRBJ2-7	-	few	TGTGCCAGCAGCTTAGGGGTTACCTACGAGCAGTACTTC	CASSLGVTYEQYF
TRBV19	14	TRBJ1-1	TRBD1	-	TGTGCCAGTAGTAGGAGGACAGGGATCACTGAAGCTTTCTTT	CASSRRTGITEAFF
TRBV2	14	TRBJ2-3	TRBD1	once	TGTGCCAGCAATTTGGGACAGGGGCCAGATACGCAGTATTTT	CASNLGQGPDTQYF
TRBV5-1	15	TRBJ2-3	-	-	TGCGCCAGCAGCTTGGAAGCGACTAGCACAGATACGCAGTATTTT	CASSLEATSTDTQYF
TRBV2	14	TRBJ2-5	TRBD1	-	TGTGCCAGCAGCCAGGACAGGGTAGGGGAGACCCAGTACTTC	CASSQDRVGETQYF
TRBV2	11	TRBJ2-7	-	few	TGTGCCAGCAGTTCACCCTACGAGCAGTACTTC	CASSSPYEQYF
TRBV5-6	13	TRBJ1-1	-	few	TGTGCCAGCAGCACTATTACGAACACTGAAGCTTTCTTT	CASSTITNTEAFF
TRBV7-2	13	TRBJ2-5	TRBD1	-	TGTGCCACCGAGACAGGGAATCGAGAGACCCAGTACTTC	CATETGNRETQYF
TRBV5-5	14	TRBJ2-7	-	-	TGTGCCAGCAGCTTGGCGGACAGTCGGGACGAGCAGTACTTC	CASSLADSRDEQYF
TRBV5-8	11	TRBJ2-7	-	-	TGTGCCAGCAGCCGGTTTAGCGAGCAGTACTTC	CASSRFSEQYF
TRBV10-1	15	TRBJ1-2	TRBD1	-	TGCGCCAGCAGTGGGGGACAGGGGATCTCCTATGGCTACACCTTC	CASSGGQGISYGYTF
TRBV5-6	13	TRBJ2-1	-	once	TGTGCCAGCAGCCCGAGGGGATGGCCTGAGCAGTTCTTC	CASSPRGWPEQFF
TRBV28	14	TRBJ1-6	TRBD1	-	TGTGCCAGCAGCTCGGGACAGGTCAATTCACCCCTCCACTTT	CASSSGQVNSPLHF
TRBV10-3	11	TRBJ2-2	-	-	TGTGCCATCACCGATAGCGGGGAGCTGTTTTTT	CAITDSGELFF
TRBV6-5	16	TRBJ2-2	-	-	TGTGCCAGCAGTTATAGGCCAGGAGCGAACACCGGGGAGCTGTTTTTT	CASSYRPGANTGELFF
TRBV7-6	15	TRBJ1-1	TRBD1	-	TGTGCCAGCAGCCAATCGGACAGGTTGAACACTGAAGCTTTCTTT	CASSQSDRLNTEAFF
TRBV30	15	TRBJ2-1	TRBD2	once	TGTGCCTGGACTCGACTAGCGGGGGCCCTCAATGAGCAGTTCTTC	CAWTRLAGALNEQFF
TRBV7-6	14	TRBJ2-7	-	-	TGTGCCAGCAGCCCAATCCAGGGGACCCACGAGCAGTACTTC	CASSPIQGTHEQYF
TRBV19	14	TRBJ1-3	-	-	TGTGCCAGTAGTTATGCAGCTCCTGGAAACACCATATATTTT	CASSYAAPGNTIYF
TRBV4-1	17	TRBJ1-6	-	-	TGCGCCAGCAGCCAATTAACACGGGGCGTGAATAATTCACCCCTCCACTTT	CASSQLTRGVNNSPLHF
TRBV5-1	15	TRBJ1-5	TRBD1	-	TGCGCCAGCAGCTCCGGGACAGGGACGGATCAGCCCCAGCATTTT	CASSSGTGTDQPQHF